This is a list of T cell receptor beta chains from one sample in a study of liver allograft versus peripheral blood T cells. MiXCR, applied by TCRdb to the reads, yields one record per CDR3 protein. The data hold roughly 7,800 distinct CDR3 sequences, with roughly 15% observed a single time. These receptors were taken from a human patient who had a liver transplant. Some T cells could come from the graft donor. The CDR3 runs from the conserved cysteine through the conserved F or W. D genes are given only for firm matches. Clone size appears in some rows only: once, few, many, or a class for an expanded clone.

clone size,D gene,V gene,J gene,CDR3 DNA,CDR3 protein
medium-sized,-,TRBV18,TRBJ1-3,TGTGCCAGCTCACTCCCGAGGAACTCTGGAAACACCATATATTTT,CASSLPRNSGNTIYF
medium-sized,-,TRBV7-9,TRBJ2-7,TGTGCCAGCAGCTTCAGTGGCTACGAGCAGTACTTC,CASSFSGYEQYF
many,-,TRBV7-2,TRBJ1-2,TGTGCCAGCAGCTCCGGACAGTACGGCTACACCTTC,CASSSGQYGYTF
many,-,TRBV6-2/TRBV6-3,TRBJ2-1,TGTGCCAGCACCCCGGACAGTTACAATGAGCAGTTCTTC,CASTPDSYNEQFF
medium-sized,TRBD1,TRBV6-2/TRBV6-3,TRBJ1-5,TGTGCCAGCAGTTACTTTGGACAGGGTAACCAGCCCCAGCATTTT,CASSYFGQGNQPQHF
once,-,TRBV7-9,TRBJ2-3,TGTGCCAGCAGCTTAGATTCCGGGGCAGATACGCAGTATTTT,CASSLDSGADTQYF
-,TRBD1,TRBV12-3/TRBV12-4,TRBJ1-2,TGTGCCAGCAGTCCCGACAGGGACTATGGCTACACCTTC,CASSPDRDYGYTF
medium-sized,-,TRBV6-2/TRBV6-3,TRBJ1-1,TGTGCCAGCAGTTACTCGAATCGGGTCGAAGCTTTCTTT,CASSYSNRVEAFF
few,-,TRBV20-1,TRBJ2-7,TGCAGTGCTAGAGAGCGCGGGTCGCACAGGGAGTACTTC,CSARERGSHREYF
medium-sized,-,TRBV19,TRBJ1-3,TGTGCCAGTAGTCTCACAGGACCGATCTCTGGAAACACCATATATTTT,CASSLTGPISGNTIYF
medium-sized,TRBD1,TRBV6-1,TRBJ1-4,TGTGCCAGCAGTGAGCTAAATCCAGGGACAGGGGAAAAACTGTTTTTT,CASSELNPGTGEKLFF
many,TRBD1,TRBV5-5,TRBJ1-1,TGTGCCAGCACCCAGGGGGGTCGCATGAACACTGAAGCTTTCTTT,CASTQGGRMNTEAFF
medium-sized,-,TRBV5-4,TRBJ1-6,TGTGCCAGCAGCACGGACAGTTTAAGCTCCTATAATTCACCCCTCCACTTT,CASSTDSLSSYNSPLHF
many,TRBD1,TRBV28,TRBJ1-5,TGTGCCACCCGGACAGGGGAGGCCAATCAGCCCCAGCATTTT,CATRTGEANQPQHF
-,-,TRBV6-5,TRBJ2-1,TGTGCCAGCAGTTATTCCCCGGCTATCAATGAGCAGTTCTTC,CASSYSPAINEQFF
medium-sized,TRBD1,TRBV29-1,TRBJ2-7,TGCAGCGTTGAAAAAAGTACAGGGGGCGAGCAGTACTTC,CSVEKSTGGEQYF
medium-sized,-,TRBV6-5,TRBJ1-2,TGTGCCAGCAGCCGGGACTGGAACTATGGCTACACCTTC,CASSRDWNYGYTF
many,-,TRBV19,TRBJ2-3,TGTGCCAGTAGTGTCCTCCCCTATAGCACAGATACGCAGTATTTT,CASSVLPYSTDTQYF
many,-,TRBV27,TRBJ1-2,TGTGCCAGCAGTTTATACTCAGGGGACTATGGCTACACCTTC,CASSLYSGDYGYTF
-,-,TRBV12-5,TRBJ1-5,TGTGCTAGTGGTCTTGGGGGAAATCGGCCCCAGCATTTT,CASGLGGNRPQHF
many,TRBD1,TRBV20-1,TRBJ1-2,TGCAGTGCTAGAGGTGGACCGACAGGGGGCTATGGCTACACCTTC,CSARGGPTGGYGYTF
medium-sized,-,TRBV29-1,TRBJ1-6,TGCAGCGTTGGTCAGGGGACAAGGTCACCCCTCCACTTT,CSVGQGTRSPLHF
medium-sized,-,TRBV18,TRBJ1-2,TGTGCCAGCTCTACCTCCAGGGGCAACCGTCACACCTTC,CASSTSRGNRHTF
once,-,TRBV20-1,TRBJ2-1,TGCAGTGCTCCTCCGGGACTGGCCACCTACAATGAGCAGTTCTTC,CSAPPGLATYNEQFF
medium-sized,TRBD1,TRBV6-2/TRBV6-3,TRBJ1-2,TGTGCCAGCACCGACAGGGCAAACTATGGCTACACCTTC,CASTDRANYGYTF
-,-,TRBV20-1,TRBJ1-1,TGCAGTGCTCCCCGCCGGACTGAAGCTTTCTTT,CSAPRRTEAFF
few,-,TRBV3-1,TRBJ1-5,TGTGCCAGCAGCCAAGAAATCAATCAGCCCCAGCATTTT,CASSQEINQPQHF
-,TRBD1,TRBV4-1,TRBJ1-6,TGCGCCAGCAGCCACCCCGGGCAGGGGGCTGGTTCACCCCCCCACTTT,CASSHPGQGAGSPPHF
few,-,TRBV7-3,TRBJ1-1,TGTGCCAGCAGCTTAACTGCCGGGAACACTGAAGCTTTCTTT,CASSLTAGNTEAFF
-,-,TRBV20-1,TRBJ2-1,TGCAGTGTTTCATTCAGCAGGTATGAGCAGTTCTTC,CSVSFSRYEQFF
-,TRBD1,TRBV12-3/TRBV12-4,TRBJ2-2,TGTGCCAGCACGAGGGACAGGGTGGACACCGGGGAGCTGTTTTTT,CASTRDRVDTGELFF
medium-sized,-,TRBV30,TRBJ1-1,TGTGCCTGGGGGGACCCCCGGATGCGGCACACTGAAGCTTTCTTT,CAWGDPRMRHTEAFF
-,-,TRBV12-3/TRBV12-4,TRBJ1-5,TGTGCCAGCAGTTTTTCAGGGAGCAATCAGCCCCAGCATTTT,CASSFSGSNQPQHF
-,-,TRBV2,TRBJ2-3,TGTGCCAGCAGAGATCCCCAGGGGACTAGCACAGATACGCAGTATTTT,CASRDPQGTSTDTQYF
medium-sized,-,TRBV6-5,TRBJ1-6,TGTGCCAGCAGTTACTCAATTGGGGGTCGTGATTCACCCCTCCACTTT,CASSYSIGGRDSPLHF
medium-sized,-,TRBV7-5,TRBJ1-5,-,CISVPTHTGKGSNQPQHF
medium-sized,-,TRBV10-3,TRBJ2-3,TGTGCCATCAGCCCAGACGGGGGCTACACAGATACGCAGTATTTT,CAISPDGGYTDTQYF
medium-sized,TRBD1,TRBV6-5,TRBJ1-4,TGTGCCAGCAGTTACCGAGGGGGCGACGAAAAACTGTTTTTT,CASSYRGGDEKLFF
many,-,TRBV7-2,TRBJ1-2,TGTGCCAGCAGCCCCACACACTATGGCTACACCTTC,CASSPTHYGYTF
-,-,TRBV10-3,TRBJ2-3,TGTGCCATCAGTGTATCAGATACGCAGTATTTT,CAISVSDTQYF
medium-sized,TRBD1,TRBV6-1,TRBJ2-7,TGTGCCACTCCGGGACAGGGAGCCTACGAGCAGTACTTC,CATPGQGAYEQYF
medium-sized,-,TRBV5-4,TRBJ1-2,TGTGCCAGCAGCTTGGGAACAGGGAACTATGGCTACACCTTC,CASSLGTGNYGYTF
-,TRBD1,TRBV12-3/TRBV12-4,TRBJ1-6,TGTGCCAGCAGTTTAGTGAGGGGGCCAAATTCACCCCTCCACTTT,CASSLVRGPNSPLHF
medium-sized,-,TRBV6-5,TRBJ1-1,TGTGCCAGCAGTTCCACGGTTTGGATGAACACTGAAGCTTTCTTT,CASSSTVWMNTEAFF
few,-,TRBV20-1,TRBJ1-2,TGCAGTGCTTACTCTGTTAACAGTGGGGGTTATGGCTACACCTTC,CSAYSVNSGGYGYTF